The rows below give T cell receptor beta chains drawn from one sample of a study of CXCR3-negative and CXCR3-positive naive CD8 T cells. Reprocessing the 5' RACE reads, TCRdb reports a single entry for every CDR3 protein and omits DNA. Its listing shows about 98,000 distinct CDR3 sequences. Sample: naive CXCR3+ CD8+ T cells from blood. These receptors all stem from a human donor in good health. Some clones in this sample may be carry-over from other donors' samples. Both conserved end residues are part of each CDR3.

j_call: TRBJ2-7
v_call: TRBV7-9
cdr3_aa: CASSSRSSHEQYF

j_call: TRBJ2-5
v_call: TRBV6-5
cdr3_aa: CASSSTGLAQETQYF

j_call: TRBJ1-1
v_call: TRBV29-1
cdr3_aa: CSVATDNTEAFF

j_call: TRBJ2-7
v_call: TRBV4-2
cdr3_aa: CASSLNPGQRDEQYF

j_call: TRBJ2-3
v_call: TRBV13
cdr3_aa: CASSLVGGGATDTQYF

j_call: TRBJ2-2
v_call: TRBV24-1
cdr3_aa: CATSLGQGRAGELFF

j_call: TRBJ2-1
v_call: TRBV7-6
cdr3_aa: CASSLEGSGGSSYNEQFF

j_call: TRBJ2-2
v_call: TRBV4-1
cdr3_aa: CASSQETGYGELFF

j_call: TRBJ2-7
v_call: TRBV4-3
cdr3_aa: CASSQDRGGRFEQYF

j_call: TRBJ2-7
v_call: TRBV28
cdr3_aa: CASNELAGGHVQYF

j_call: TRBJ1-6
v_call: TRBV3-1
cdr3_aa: CASSQDRGFSADSPLHF